Sequencing of this T cell receptor beta chain was carried out in a study of blood T cell repertoires in COVID-19. At the level of the study: Researchers got acute and convalescent COVID-19 samples from the United States, Italy and Spain. In each case, the material was cDNA or gDNA derived from T cells, B-cell-depleted T cells, or PBMCs.

The germline V gene has CDR1 MGHRA and CDR2 YSYEKL. V lost 1 base to trimming and J lost 4 bases, with 16 bases between them. CDR3 length equals 16 residues. The authors' processing: Estimates of nucleated cell counts were drawn from the amplification of reference gene primers. Only in-frame clones appear in the TCRdb table, and some are missing; sequencing was by immunoSEQ multiplex PCR. Clone size and the V and J calls come from that table; the DNA yielded D and trimming. The profile shows around 64,000 clones, around 87% of them singletons. Source material: peripheral blood. This chain joins TRBV4-1 and TRBJ1-2, with a possible D match to TRBD1 (6 bases). The TCR comes from a woman younger than 35 with acute or convalescent COVID-19. DNA of the CDR3: TGCGCCAGCAGCCAAGTGGTAGGACAGCGCGTCTATGGCTACACCTTC. It codes for CASSQVVGQRVYGYTF.